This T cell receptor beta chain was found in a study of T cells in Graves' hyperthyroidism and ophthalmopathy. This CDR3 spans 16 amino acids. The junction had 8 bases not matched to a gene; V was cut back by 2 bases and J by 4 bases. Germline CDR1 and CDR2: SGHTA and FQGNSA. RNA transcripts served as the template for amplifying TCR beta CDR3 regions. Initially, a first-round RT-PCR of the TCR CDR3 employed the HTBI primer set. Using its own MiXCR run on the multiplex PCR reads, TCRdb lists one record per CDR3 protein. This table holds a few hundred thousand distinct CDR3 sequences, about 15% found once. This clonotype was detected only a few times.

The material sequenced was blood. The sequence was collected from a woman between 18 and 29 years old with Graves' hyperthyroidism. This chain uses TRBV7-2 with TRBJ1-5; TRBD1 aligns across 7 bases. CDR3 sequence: CASSLFWDRGNQPQHF. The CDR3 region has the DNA TGTGCCAGCAGCTTATTCTGGGACAGAGGAAATCAGCCCCAGCATTTT.